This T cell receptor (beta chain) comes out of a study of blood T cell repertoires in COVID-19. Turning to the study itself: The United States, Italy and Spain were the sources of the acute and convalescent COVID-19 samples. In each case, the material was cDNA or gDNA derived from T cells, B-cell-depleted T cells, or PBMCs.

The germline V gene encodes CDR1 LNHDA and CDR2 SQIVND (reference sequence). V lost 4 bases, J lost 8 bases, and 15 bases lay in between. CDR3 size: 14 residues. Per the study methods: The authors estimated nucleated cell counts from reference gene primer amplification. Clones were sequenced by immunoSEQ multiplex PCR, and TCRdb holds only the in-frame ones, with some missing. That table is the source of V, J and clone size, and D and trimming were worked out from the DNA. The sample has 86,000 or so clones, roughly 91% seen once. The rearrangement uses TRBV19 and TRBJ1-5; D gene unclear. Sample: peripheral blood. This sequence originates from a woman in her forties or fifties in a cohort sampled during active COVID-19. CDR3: CASSTSQLRKPQHF. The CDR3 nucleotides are TGTGCCAGTAGTACCAGCCAATTGAGGAAGCCCCAGCATTTT.